This TCR beta chain was identified in a study of T cells in Graves' hyperthyroidism and ophthalmopathy (dated by TCRdb to the late 2010s). Background for the entire study: Peripheral blood was sampled at the time of initial diagnosis, prior to any treatment. Whether ophthalmopathy could be predicted prospectively was tested in an independent validation cohort made up of approximately 19 hyperthyroidism patients plus 17 patients who later progressed to ophthalmopathy. A discovery cohort of roughly 100 patients, 43 with Graves' ophthalmopathy and 57 with stable Graves' hyperthyroidism, was used to find distinguishing TCR V-J signatures. After blood sampling, hyperthyroidism patients were treated with methimazole at a starting dose of 30 mg daily, and ophthalmopathy patients were treated with high-dose intravenous methylprednisolone. TCR Vbeta CDR3 sequencing of some 140 peripheral blood samples (fewer than 45 ophthalmopathy, 75 hyperthyroidism and about 17 progressor patients) is reported in the paper. The 75 to 100 discovery patients were randomly split 7:3 into training and test sets. Thyroid tissue and blood T-cell repertoires from six Graves' hyperthyroidism patients were also compared in the study. Results and caveats for the whole study, not just this receptor: Most expanded thyroid clonotypes (frequency above 0.001) were also detected in blood, suggesting blood repertoires may reflect thyroid immune responses. In validation, the model predicted progression to ophthalmopathy a median of 6.5 months before onset, with over 55% sensitivity and roughly 77% specificity. No statistical method was used to set the sample size in advance, and investigators knew the group allocation. In cross-validation, a model built on a 13 V-J signature told ophthalmopathy apart from stable hyperthyroidism with about 90% sensitivity and about 81% specificity, and in testing the same model reached 80%/75%.

As encoded in the germline V gene (reference sequence), CDR1 is LGHDT while CDR2 is YNNKEL. CDR3 length: 14 amino acids, cysteine to phenylalanine. Only CDR3 DNA is held: 42 bases, read in frame from base 1. Deletion took 7 bases off V and 3 bases off J, with a span of 15 bases between the germline ends. Ophthalmopathy patients had moderately to severely active disease, Clinical Activity Score of at least 3, NOSPECS grade of at least 4, and duration under 3 months. Exclusion was applied to patients with uncontrolled infections, other autoimmune diseases, pregnancy or lactation. Diagnoses were established on the basis of clinical symptoms, serum thyroxine and TRAb, thyroid ultrasound, and orbital computed tomography. PBMCs were isolated from 10 ml of fresh peripheral blood by Ficoll-Paque density gradient centrifugation. Total RNA was extracted with Trizol reagent, and quality was checked on an Agilent 2100 Bioanalyzer.

The TCR beta CDR3 regions were amplified from the RNA transcripts. A first-round RT-PCR of the TCR CDR3 used the HTBI primer set with the Qiagen OneStep RT-PCR kit. The libraries were constructed in a second round of multiplex PCR and then size-selected and purified. Libraries were sequenced paired-end with 100 bp reads on an Illumina HiSeq2000. Concerning the study's data processing: Raw data were processed with SOAPnuke, discarding reads with adapters, uncalled bases, mean Phred below 15, or no exact constant-primer or identifier match. COPE v1.2.5 was used to merge high-quality paired reads, and clonotypes were defined as unique nucleotide sequences. MiTCR v1.1 was used to align clonotypes to the IMGT TRBV, TRBD and TRBJ reference segments. Only V-J combinations with frequency above 0.0001, covering 99.2% of repertoires, were analysed. The TCS score was defined as the ratio of F50 (clonal expansion) to E x V (chaos), calculated using BLOSUM62-based TCRdist between CDR3 peptides within each V-J. Welch's t-statistics and random forest reduced just over 500 V-J features to under 15, which were used in a naive Bayes classifier (R e1071). TCRdb ran its own pipeline on the public reads, namely fastp trimming at Q25 and MiXCR clone calling, and kept in-frame beta chains. Records with the same CDR3 protein are collapsed into one entry carrying the most frequent genes and DNA. For this entry, the V and J calls and clone size follow TCRdb and not the study's own pipeline. This sample comprises about 400,000 distinct CDR3 sequences, 13% to 15% of them detected only once. About 18% of the sample is held by the ten biggest clonotypes.

This clonotype was counted many times. Its antigen has not been determined. Within one base of it there is no much larger clone, and no base qualities were kept. This receptor was identified in a woman aged 30 to 39 with Graves' ophthalmopathy. Sample: blood. Here the chain combines TRBV3-1 and TRBJ2-5, with the D gene possibly TRBD1 or TRBD2, each one fitting 5 bases. The CDR3 has the sequence CASTRTGHEETQYF. The sequenced DNA is TGTGCCAGCACCAGAACGGGGCACGAAGAGACCCAGTACTTC.